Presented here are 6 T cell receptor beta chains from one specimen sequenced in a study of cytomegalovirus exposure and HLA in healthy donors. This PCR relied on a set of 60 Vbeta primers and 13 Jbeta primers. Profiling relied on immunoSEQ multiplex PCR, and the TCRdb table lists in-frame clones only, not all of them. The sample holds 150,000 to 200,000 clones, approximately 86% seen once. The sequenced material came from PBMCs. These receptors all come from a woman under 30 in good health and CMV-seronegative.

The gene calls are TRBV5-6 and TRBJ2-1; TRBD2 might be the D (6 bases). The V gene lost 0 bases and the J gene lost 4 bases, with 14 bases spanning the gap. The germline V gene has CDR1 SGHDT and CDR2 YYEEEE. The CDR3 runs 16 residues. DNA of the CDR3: TGTGCCAGCAGCTTGGGAGGAGGAGGAGGGTACAATGAGCAGTTCTTC. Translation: CASSLGGGGGYNEQFF.

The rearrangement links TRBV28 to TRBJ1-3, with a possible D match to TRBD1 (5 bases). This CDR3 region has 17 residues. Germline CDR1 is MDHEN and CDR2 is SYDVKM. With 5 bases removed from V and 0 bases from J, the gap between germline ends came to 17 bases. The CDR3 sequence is CASSQSQGGYSGNTIYF. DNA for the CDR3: TGTGCCAGCAGTCAATCTCAGGGAGGGTACTCTGGAAACACCATATATTTT.

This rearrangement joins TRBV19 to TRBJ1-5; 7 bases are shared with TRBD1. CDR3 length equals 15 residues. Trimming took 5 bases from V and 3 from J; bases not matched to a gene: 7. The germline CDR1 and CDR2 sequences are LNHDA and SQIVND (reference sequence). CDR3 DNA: TGTGCCAGTAGTCTAGGACAGGCTCCCAATCAGCCCCAGCATTTT. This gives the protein CASSLGQAPNQPQHF. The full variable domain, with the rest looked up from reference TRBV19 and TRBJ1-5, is DGGITQSPKYLFRKEGQNVTLSCEQNLNHDAMYWYRQDPGQGLRLIYYSQIVNDFQKGDIAEGYSVSREKKESFPLTVTSAQKNPTAFYLCASSLGQAPNQPQHFGDGTRLSIL.

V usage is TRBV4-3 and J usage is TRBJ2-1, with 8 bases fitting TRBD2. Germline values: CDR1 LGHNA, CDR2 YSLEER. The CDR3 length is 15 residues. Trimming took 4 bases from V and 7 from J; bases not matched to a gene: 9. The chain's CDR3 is CASSLGTRAPNEQFF. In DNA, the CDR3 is TGCGCCAGCAGCCTTGGGACTAGAGCACCTAATGAGCAGTTCTTC.

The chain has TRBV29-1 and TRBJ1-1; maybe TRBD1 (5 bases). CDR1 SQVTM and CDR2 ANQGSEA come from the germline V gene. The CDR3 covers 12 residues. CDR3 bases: TGCACCTCTCGGACACCGGAAGGTGAAGCTTTCTTT. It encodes CTSRTPEGEAFF.

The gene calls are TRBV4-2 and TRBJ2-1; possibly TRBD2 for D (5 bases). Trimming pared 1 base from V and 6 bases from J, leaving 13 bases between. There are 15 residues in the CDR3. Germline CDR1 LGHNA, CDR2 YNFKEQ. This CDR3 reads CASSQAGKTSNEQFF. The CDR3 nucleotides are TGTGCCAGCAGCCAAGCGGGGAAAACTAGCAATGAGCAGTTCTTC.